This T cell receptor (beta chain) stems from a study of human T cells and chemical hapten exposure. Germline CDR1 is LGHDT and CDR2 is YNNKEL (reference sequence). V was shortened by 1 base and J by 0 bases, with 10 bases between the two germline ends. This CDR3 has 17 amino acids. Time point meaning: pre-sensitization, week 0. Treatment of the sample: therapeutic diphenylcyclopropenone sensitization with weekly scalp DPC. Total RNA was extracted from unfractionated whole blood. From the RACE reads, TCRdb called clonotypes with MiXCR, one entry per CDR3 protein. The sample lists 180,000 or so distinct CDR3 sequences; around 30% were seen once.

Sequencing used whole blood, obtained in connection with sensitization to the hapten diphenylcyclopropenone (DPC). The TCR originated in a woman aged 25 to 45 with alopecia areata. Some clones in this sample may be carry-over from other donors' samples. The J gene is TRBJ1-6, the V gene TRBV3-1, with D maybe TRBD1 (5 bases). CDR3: CASSQGPGGSYNSPLHF. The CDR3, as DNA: TGTGCCAGCAGCCAAGGCCCCGGGGGCTCCTATAATTCACCCCTCCACTTT. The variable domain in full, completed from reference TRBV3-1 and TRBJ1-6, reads DTAVSQTPKYLVTQMGNDKSIKCEQNLGHDTMYWYKQDSKKFLKIMFSYNNKELIINETVPNRFSPKSPDKAHLNLHINSLELGDSAVYFCASSQGPGGSYNSPLHFGNGTRLTVT.